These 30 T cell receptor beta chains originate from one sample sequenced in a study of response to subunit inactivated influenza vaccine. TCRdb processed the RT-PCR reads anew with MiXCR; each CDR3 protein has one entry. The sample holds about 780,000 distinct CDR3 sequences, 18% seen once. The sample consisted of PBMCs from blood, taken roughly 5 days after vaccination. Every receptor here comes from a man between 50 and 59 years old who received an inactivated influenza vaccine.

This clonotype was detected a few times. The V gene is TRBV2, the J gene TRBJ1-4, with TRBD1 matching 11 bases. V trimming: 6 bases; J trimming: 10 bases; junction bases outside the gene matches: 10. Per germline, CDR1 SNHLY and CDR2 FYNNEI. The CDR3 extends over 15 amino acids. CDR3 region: CASSAQGQGAGKLFF. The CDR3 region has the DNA TGTGCCAGCAGCGCGCAAGGACAGGGGGCAGGAAAACTGTTTTTT.

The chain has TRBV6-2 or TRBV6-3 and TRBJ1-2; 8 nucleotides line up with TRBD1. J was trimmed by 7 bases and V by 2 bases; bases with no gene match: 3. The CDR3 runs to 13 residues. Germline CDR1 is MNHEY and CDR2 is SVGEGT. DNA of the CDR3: TGTGCCAGCAGTTACGCAGGGGGCCTTGGCTACACCTTC. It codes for CASSYAGGLGYTF.

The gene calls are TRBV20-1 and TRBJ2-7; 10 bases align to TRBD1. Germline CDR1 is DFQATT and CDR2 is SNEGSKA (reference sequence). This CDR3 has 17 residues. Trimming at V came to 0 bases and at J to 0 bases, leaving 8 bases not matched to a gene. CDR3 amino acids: CSARDPTGTGASYEQYF. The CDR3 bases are TGCAGTGCTAGAGACCCGACCGGGACAGGGGCCTCCTACGAGCAGTACTTC.

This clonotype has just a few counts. DNA for the CDR3: TGTGCCACCAGCAGAGCCCTAGCGGACTACAATGAGCAGTTCTTC. This sequence encodes CATSRALADYNEQFF. This chain uses TRBV15 with TRBJ2-1; TRBD2 aligns across 7 bases. Germline lookup yields CDR1 LNHNV and CDR2 YYDKDF (reference sequence). This CDR3 contains 15 residues. Trimming cost V 1 base and J 3 bases; bases outside gene matches: 3.

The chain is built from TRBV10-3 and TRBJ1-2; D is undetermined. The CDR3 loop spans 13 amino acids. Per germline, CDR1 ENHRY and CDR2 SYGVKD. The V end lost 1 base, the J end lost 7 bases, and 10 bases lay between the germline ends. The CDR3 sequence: CAISEWIAVGYTF. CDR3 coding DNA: TGTGCCATCAGTGAGTGGATAGCAGTTGGCTACACCTTC.

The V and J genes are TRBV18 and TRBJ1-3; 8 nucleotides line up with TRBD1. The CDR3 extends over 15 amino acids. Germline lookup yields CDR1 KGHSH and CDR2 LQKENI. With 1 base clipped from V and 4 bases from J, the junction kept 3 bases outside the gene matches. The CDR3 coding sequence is TGTGCCAGCTCACCACGTCAGGGGGCAGGAAACACCATATATTTT. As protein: CASSPRQGAGNTIYF.

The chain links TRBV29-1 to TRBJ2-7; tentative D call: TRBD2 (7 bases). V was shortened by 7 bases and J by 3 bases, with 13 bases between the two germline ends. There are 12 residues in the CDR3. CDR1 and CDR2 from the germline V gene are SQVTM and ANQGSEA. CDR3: CSAGGGVYEQYF. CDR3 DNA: TGCAGCGCCGGAGGGGGGGTCTACGAGCAGTACTTC.

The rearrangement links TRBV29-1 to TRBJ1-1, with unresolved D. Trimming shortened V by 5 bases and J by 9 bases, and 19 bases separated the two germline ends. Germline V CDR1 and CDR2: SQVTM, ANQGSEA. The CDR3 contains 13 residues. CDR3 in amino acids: CSVFLPLNGKAFF. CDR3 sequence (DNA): TGCAGCGTTTTTCTTCCTTTAAACGGTAAAGCTTTCTTT.

This CDR3 is CASSKQSSGANVLTF. CDR3 DNA sequence: TGTGCCAGCAGTAAACAAAGCTCTGGGGCCAACGTCCTGACTTTC. The chain is built from TRBV6-2 or TRBV6-3 and TRBJ2-6; unclear D gene. Trimming stripped 5 bases from V and 0 bases from J, with 8 bases between. The germline V gene has CDR1 MNHEY and CDR2 SVGEGT. The length of the CDR3 is 15 residues.

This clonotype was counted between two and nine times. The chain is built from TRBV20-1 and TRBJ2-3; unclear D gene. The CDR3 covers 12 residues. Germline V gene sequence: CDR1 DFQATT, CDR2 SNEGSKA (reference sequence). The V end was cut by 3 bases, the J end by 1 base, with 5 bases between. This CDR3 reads CSASRRTDTQYF. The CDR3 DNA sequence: TGCAGTGCTAGCAGACGCACAGATACGCAGTATTTT.

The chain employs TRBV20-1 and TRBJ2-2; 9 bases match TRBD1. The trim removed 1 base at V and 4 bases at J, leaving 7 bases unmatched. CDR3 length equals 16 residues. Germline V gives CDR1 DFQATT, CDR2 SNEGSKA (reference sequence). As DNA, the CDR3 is TGCAGTGCTAGAGGCTCCGGGACAGGGTCCACCGGGGAGCTGTTTTTT. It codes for CSARGSGTGSTGELFF.

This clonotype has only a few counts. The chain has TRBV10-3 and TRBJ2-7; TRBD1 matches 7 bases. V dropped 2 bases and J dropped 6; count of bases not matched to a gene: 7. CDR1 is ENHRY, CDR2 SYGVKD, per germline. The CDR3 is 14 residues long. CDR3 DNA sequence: TGTGCCATCAGTGAGGTGACAGGGTCTGGCGAGCAGTACTTC. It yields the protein CAISEVTGSGEQYF.

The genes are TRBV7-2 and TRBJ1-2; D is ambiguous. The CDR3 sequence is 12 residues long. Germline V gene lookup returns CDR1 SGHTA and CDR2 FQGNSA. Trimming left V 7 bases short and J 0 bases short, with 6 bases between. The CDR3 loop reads CASKKTNYGYTF. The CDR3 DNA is TGTGCCAGCAAGAAAACTAACTATGGCTACACCTTC.

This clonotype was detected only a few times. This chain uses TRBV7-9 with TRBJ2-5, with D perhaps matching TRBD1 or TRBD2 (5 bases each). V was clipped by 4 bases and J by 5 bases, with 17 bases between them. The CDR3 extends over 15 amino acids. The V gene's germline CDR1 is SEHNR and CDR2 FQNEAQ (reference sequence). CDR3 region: CASSSPLEPGETQYF. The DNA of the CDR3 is TGTGCCAGCAGCTCGCCACTAGAGCCAGGGGAGACCCAGTACTTC.

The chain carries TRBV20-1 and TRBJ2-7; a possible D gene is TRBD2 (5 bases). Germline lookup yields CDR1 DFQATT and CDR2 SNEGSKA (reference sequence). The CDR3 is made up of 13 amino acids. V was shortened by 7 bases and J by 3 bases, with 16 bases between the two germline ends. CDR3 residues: CSVRGSGFYEQYF. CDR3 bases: TGCAGTGTCCGGGGAAGCGGCTTCTACGAGCAGTACTTC.

The CDR3 bases are TGCGCCAGCACCCCCCTTGGAGCAGGGGACTATGGCTACACCTTC. It translates to CASTPLGAGDYGYTF. J is TRBJ1-2 and V is TRBV5-1; D might be TRBD1 (6 bases). Between the trimmed V and J ends, which lost 6 bases and 3 bases, there was a span of 18 bases. Germline V lookup: CDR1 SGHRS, CDR2 YFSETQ. This CDR3 spans 15 amino acids.

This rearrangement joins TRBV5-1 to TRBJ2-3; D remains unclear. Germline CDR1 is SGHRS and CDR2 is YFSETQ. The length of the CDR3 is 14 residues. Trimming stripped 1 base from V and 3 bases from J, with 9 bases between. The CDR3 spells CASSLSGPTDTQYF. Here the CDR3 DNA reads TGCGCCAGCAGCTTGTCCGGCCCTACAGATACGCAGTATTTT. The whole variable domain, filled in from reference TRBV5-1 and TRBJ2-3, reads KAGVTQTPRYLIKTRGQQVTLSCSPISGHRSVSWYQQTPGQGLQFLFEYFSETQRNKGNFPGRFSGRQFSNSRSEMNVSTLELGDSALYLCASSLSGPTDTQYFGPGTRLTVL.

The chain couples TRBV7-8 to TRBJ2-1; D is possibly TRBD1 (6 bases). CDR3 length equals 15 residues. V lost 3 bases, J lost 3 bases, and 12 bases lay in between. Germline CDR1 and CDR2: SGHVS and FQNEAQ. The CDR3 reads CASSFEQGIYNEQFF. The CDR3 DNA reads TGTGCCAGCAGCTTTGAGCAGGGGATCTACAATGAGCAGTTCTTC.

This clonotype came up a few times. CDR3 residues: CASISLGGQAYEQYF. The DNA for the CDR3 is TGTGCCAGCATCTCCCTGGGGGGGCAGGCCTACGAGCAGTACTTC. The chain couples TRBV6-2 or TRBV6-3 to TRBJ2-7; the D gene is possibly TRBD2 (7 bases). The CDR3 is 15 residues long. Trimming took off 7 bases at V and 2 bases at J, with 18 bases between the two ends. Looked up from germline, CDR1 is MNHEY and CDR2 is SVGEGT.

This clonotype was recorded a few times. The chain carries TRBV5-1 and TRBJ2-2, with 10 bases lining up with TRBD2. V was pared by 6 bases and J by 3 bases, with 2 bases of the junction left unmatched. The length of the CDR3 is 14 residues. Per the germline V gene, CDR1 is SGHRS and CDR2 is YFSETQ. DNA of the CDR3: TGCGCCAGCACAGCGGGAGGGTACACCGGGGAGCTGTTTTTT. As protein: CASTAGGYTGELFF.

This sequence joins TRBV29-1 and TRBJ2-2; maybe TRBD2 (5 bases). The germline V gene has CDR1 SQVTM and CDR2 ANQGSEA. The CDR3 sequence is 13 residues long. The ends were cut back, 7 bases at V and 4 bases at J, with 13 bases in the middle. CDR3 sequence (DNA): TGCAGCGGTGCCCTAACTAGCACCGGGGAGCTGTTTTTT. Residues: CSGALTSTGELFF.

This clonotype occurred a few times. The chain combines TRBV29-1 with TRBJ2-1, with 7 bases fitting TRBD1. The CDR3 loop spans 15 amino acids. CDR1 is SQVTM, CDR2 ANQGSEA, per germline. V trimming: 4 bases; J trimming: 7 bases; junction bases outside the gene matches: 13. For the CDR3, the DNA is TGCAGCGTTGCGTACGGGACAGCCAAGTCGAATGAGCAGTTCTTC. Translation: CSVAYGTAKSNEQFF.

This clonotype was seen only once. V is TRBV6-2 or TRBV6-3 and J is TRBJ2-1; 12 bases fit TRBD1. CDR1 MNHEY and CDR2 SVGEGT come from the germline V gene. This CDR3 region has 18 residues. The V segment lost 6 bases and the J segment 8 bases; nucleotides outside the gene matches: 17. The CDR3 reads CASSPPSPGTGGRYEQFF. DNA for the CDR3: TGTGCCAGCAGCCCTCCTAGCCCCGGGACAGGGGGCCGGTATGAGCAGTTCTTC.

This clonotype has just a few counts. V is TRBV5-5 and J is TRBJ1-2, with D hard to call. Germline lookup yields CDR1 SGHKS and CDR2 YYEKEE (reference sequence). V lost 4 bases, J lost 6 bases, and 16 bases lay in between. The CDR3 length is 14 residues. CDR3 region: CASSREGNRHGYTF. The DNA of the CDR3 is TGTGCCAGCAGCAGAGAGGGAAACCGACATGGCTACACCTTC.

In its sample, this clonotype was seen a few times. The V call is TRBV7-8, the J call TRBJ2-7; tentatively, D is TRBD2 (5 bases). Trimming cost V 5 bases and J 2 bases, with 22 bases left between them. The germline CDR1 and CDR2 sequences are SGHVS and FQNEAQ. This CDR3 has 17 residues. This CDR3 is CASSPHLGSGRAYEQYF. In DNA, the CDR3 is TGTGCCAGCAGCCCACACTTGGGGAGCGGTCGAGCCTACGAGCAGTACTTC.

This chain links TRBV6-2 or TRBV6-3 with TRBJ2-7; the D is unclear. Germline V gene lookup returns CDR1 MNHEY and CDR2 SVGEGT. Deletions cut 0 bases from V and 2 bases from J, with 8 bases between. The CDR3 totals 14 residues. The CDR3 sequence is CASSYSSFTYEQYF. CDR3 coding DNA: TGTGCCAGCAGTTACTCCAGCTTTACCTACGAGCAGTACTTC.

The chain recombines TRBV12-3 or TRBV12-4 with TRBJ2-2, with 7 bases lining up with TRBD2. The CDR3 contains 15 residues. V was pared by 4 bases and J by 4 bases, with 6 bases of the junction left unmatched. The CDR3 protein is CASSSSSGATGELFF. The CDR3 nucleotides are TGTGCCAGCAGTTCTTCTAGCGGAGCCACCGGGGAGCTGTTTTTT.

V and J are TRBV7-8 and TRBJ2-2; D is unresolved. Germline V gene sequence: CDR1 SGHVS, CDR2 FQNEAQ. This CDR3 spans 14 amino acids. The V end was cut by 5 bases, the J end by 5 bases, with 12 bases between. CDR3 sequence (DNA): TGTGCCAGCAGCCCGCTGATGGCGACCGGGGAGCTGTTTTTT. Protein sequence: CASSPLMATGELFF.

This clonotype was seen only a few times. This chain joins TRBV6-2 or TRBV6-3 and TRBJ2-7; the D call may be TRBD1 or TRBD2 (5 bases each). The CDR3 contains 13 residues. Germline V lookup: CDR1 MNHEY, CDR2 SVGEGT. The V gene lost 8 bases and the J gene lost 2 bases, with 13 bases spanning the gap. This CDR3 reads CASSGAATYEQYF. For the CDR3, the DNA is TGTGCCAGCTCCGGGGCGGCGACCTACGAGCAGTACTTC.

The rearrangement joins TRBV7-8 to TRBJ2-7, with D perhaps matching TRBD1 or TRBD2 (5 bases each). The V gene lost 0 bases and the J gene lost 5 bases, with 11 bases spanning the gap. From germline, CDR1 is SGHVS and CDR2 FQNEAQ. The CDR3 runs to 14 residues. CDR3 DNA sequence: TGTGCCAGCAGCTTAGCGAACGGGGCCCACGAGCAGTACTTC. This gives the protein CASSLANGAHEQYF.